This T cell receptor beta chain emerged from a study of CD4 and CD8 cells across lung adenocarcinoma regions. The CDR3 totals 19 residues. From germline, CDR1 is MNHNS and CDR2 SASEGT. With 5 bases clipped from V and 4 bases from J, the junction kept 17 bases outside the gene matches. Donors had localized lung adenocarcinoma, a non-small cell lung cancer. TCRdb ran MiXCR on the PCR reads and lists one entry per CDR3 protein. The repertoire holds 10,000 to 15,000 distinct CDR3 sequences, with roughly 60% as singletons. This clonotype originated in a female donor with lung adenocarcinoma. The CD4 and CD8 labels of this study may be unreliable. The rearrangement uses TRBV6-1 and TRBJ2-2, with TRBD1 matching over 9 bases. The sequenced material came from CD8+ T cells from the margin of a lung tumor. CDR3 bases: TGTGCCAGCAGTCGACGGACAGGGGTCGACGTGGGCAGCACCGGGGAGCTGTTTTTT. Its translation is CASSRRTGVDVGSTGELFF.